The 9 T cell receptor beta chains below were found in one sample sequenced in a study of blood T cell repertoires in COVID-19. Using immunoSEQ multiplex PCR, the repertoire was profiled, and TCRdb retains in-frame clones only, with some absent. The sample yields 100,000 to 150,000 clones, about 81% seen once. The sequencing input was peripheral blood. These TCRs come from a man aged 25 to 40 with COVID-19, enrolled during active disease.

The chain uses TRBV30 and TRBJ2-3; TRBD2 matches 12 bases. The CDR3 consists of 16 residues. V dropped 2 bases and J dropped 2; count of bases not matched to a gene: 5. Germline values: CDR1 GTSNPN, CDR2 SVGIG (reference sequence). For the CDR3, the DNA is TGTGCCTGGAGTACGACTAGCGGGGGTTACACAGATACGCAGTATTTT. Its protein is CAWSTTSGGYTDTQYF.

The rearrangement uses TRBV7-8 and TRBJ2-6, with unresolved D. Per the germline V gene, CDR1 is SGHVS and CDR2 is FQNEAQ. This CDR3 is built from 17 residues. V lost 1 base and J 4 bases, leaving 14 bases between the germline ends. The CDR3 sequence: CASSLDEVRSGANVLTF. The CDR3, as DNA: TGTGCCAGCAGCTTAGATGAGGTACGGTCCGGGGCCAACGTCCTGACTTTC.

The V gene is TRBV14, the J gene TRBJ1-4, with 9 positions matching TRBD1. The V gene end was trimmed by 5 bases and the J gene end by 7 bases; junction bases not matched to a gene: 2. The CDR3 has 13 amino acids. Germline lookup yields CDR1 SGHDN and CDR2 FVKESK. The CDR3 loop is CASSLTGGEKLFF. For the CDR3, the DNA is TGTGCCAGCAGCTTGACAGGGGGTGAAAAACTGTTTTTT.

In this sample, this clone turned up once. The chain is built from TRBV10-3 and TRBJ2-3; TRBD2 is a possible D gene (6 bases). The CDR3 totals 16 residues. V was cut by 4 bases and J by 5 bases, with 19 bases left in between. The germline V gene encodes CDR1 ENHRY and CDR2 SYGVKD. The CDR3 protein is CAISGVAGRVRDTQYF. The CDR3 nucleotides read TGTGCCATCAGTGGTGTGGCGGGAAGGGTCAGAGATACGCAGTATTTT.

The CDR3 here is CASRIQDEQYF. For the CDR3, the DNA is TGCGCCAGCCGGATCCAGGACGAGCAGTACTTC. The genes are TRBV5-1 and TRBJ2-7; D is unresolved. Trimming cost V 7 bases and J 5 bases, with 10 bases left between them. CDR1 SGHRS and CDR2 YFSETQ come from the germline V gene. The CDR3 length is 11 residues.

The chain employs TRBV28 and TRBJ2-3, with a tentative D call TRBD1 (5 bases). CDR3 length: 17 amino acids. Germline loops: CDR1 MDHEN, CDR2 SYDVKM. V was clipped by 5 bases and J by 0 bases, with 18 bases between them. Written as DNA, the CDR3 is TGTGCCAGCAGTCCCTCAGGGAATTTACCCAGCACAGATACGCAGTATTTT. Its translation is CASSPSGNLPSTDTQYF.

The gene calls are TRBV5-1 and TRBJ2-5; TRBD2 matches 8 bases. This CDR3 comprises 15 residues. With V trimmed by 6 bases and J by 1 base, 8 bases remained unmatched. Germline V gene data show CDR1 as SGHRS and CDR2 as YFSETQ. The CDR3 loop reads CASTGTRSPQETQYF. As DNA, the CDR3 is TGCGCCAGCACCGGGACTAGATCGCCCCAAGAGACCCAGTACTTC.

This clone occurred once. This chain connects TRBV5-1 to TRBJ1-1, with D perhaps TRBD1 (5 bases). The CDR3 extends over 14 amino acids. Germline V gene sequence: CDR1 SGHRS, CDR2 YFSETQ. DNA of the CDR3: TGCGCTACCAGGGCTGTAGGCGGGAACACTGAAGCTTTCTTT. This gives the protein CATRAVGGNTEAFF.

The chain links TRBV5-5 to TRBJ2-7; TRBD1 agrees at 10 bases. Trimming cost V 1 base and J 2 bases; bases outside gene matches: 3. Germline V gene data show CDR1 as SGHKS and CDR2 as YYEKEE (reference sequence). The CDR3 covers 15 residues. The CDR3 DNA is TGTGCCAGCAGCTTGATTGGGACAGGGGCCTACGAGCAGTACTTC. This codes for CASSLIGTGAYEQYF.